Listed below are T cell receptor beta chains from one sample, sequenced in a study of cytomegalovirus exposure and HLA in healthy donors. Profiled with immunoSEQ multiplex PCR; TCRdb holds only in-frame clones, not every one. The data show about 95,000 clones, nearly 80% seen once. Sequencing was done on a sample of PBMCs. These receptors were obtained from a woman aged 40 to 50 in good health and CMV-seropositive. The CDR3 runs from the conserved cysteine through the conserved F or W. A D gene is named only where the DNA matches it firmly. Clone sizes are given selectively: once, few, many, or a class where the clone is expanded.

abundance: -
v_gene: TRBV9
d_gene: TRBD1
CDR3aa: CASSTRTGSGTDTQYF

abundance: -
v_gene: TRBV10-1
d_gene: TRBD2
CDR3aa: CASSDATSGLTYEQYF

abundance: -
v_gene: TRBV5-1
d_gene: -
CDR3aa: CASSLAAYGGNTIYF

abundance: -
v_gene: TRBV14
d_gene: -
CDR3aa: CASSQGQYSPLHF

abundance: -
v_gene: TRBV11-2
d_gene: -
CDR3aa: CASSSTRSYEQYF

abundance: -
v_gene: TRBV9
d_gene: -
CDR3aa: CASSVVSREDGELFF

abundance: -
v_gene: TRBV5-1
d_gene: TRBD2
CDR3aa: CASSLAGAGEETQYF

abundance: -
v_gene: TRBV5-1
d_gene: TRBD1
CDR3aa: CASSQRTDRGTEAFF

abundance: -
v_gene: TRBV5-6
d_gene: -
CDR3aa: CASSSPRAPRDEQFF

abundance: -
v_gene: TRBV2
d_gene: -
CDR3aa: CASRWDISNGEQFF

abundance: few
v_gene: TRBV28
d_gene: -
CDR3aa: CASSWSGSGGNQPQHF

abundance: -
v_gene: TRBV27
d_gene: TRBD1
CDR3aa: CASSEQGRTEAFF

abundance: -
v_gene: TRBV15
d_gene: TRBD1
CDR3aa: CATSDGTASNEKLFF

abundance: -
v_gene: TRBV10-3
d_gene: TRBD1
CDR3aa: CAISESYGTGDSGNTIYF

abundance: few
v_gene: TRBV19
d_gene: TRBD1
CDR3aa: CASNRGNQPQHF

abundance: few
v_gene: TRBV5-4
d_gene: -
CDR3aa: CASSLWDNRRYEQYF

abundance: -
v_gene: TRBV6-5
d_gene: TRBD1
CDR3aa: CASSSTQGAVNEQYF

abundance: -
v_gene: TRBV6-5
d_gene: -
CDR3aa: CASSPSRLHNTEAFF

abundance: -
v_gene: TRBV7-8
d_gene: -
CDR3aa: CASSFKEEAYEQYF

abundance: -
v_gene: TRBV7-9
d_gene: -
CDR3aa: CASSLASGGEQFF

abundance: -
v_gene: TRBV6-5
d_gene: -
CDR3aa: CASSSGYLTGELFF

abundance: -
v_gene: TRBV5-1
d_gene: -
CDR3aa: CASSLEPGKNTEAFF

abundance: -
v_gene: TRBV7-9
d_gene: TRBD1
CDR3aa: CASRPGQYYNEQFF

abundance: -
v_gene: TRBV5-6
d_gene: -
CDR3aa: CASSPLGTGHANTEAFF

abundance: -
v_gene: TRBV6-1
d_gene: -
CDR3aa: CASSEAGRVAARSEKLFF

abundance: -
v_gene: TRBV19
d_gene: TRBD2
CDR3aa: CASRSGGGETQYF

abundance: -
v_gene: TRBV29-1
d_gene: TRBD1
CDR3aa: CSVEALRGTGGYQETQYF

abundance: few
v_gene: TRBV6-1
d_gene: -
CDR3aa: CASSQRGGGNIQYF

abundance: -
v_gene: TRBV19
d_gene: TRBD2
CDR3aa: CASSRASGSSYNEQFF

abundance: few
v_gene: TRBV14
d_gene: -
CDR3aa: CASSQELGTEAFF

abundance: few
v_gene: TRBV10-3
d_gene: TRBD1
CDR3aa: CAISDVQGANTGELFF

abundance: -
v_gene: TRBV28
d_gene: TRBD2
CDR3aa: CASRRTSGPYNEQFF

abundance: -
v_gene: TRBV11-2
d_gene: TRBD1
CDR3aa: CASRSPETGSEKLFF

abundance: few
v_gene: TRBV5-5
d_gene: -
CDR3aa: CASSFGVYEQYF

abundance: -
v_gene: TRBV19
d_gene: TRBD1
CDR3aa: CASSPDRGIGNTIYF

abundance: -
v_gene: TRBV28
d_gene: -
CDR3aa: CASSSRLNGGYTF

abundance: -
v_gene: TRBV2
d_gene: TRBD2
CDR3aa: CASSPGLAGNYEQYF

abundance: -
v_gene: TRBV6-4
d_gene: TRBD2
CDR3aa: CASSDEYSGSSDTQYF

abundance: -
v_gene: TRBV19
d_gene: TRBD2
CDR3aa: CASTGGSNYEQYF

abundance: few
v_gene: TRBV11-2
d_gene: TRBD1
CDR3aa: CASSPDDRGYEQYF

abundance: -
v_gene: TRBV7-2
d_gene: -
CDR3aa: CASSLAQGGYTF

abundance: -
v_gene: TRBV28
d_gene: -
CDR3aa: CASSLMQGQVETQYF

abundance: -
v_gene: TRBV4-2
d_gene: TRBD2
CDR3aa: CASSQEGTSGSYEQYF

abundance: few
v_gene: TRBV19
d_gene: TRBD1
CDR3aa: CASSMTGMGGQPQHF

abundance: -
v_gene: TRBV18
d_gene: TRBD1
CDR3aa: CASSRDRGAGNTIYF

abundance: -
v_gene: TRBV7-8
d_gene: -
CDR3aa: CASSLDVWREETQYF

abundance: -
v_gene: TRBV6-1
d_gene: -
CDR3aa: CASSELFGRVYGYTF

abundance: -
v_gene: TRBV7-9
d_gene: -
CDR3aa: CASSLATSWGTGSYEQYF

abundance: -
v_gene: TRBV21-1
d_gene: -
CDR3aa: CASSKGLRGKNQPQHF

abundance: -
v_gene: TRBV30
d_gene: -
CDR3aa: CAWGEGADTQYF

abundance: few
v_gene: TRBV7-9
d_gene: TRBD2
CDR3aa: CASSLREGVDEQFF

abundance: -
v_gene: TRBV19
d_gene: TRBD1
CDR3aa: CASKRQGPYNEQFF

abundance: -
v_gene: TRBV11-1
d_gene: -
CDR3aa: CASSPREDNEKLFF

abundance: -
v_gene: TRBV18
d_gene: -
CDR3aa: CASSPGGGTGELFF

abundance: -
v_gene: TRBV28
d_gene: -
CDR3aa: CASSSLAREGQPQHF

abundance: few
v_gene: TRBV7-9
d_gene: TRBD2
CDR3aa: CASSSPPGLAGGGEQFF

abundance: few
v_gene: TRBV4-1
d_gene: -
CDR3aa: CASSPNTQPYNEQFF

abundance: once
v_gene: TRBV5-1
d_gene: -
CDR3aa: CASSHLDSYEQYF

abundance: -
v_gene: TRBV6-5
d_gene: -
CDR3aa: CASSYFSYSNSPLHF